This T cell receptor (beta chain) is drawn from a study of cytomegalovirus exposure and HLA in healthy donors. Study information: The same platform was used for the roughly 130 validation repertoires as for the 666 first-cohort repertoires, as reported in a later analysis. The study, taken as a whole, reports: Cytomegalovirus association was listed for around 170 TCR beta chains.

These donors were members of the roughly 130-subject validation cohort, a group separate from the roughly 670-subject first cohort. Repertoires were generated with immunoSEQ multiplex PCR, while TCRdb's copy carries only in-frame clones and drops some. The data contain tens of thousands of clones, approximately 93% of them singletons. This clone was recorded only once. Its specificity is not known. This CDR3 has 13 residues. Trimming removed 5 bases from V and 4 bases from J, with 8 bases in between. Germline CDR1 is SEHNR and CDR2 is FQNEAQ (reference sequence). The receptor's source is a woman aged 25 to 39 in good health and CMV-seropositive. The gene calls are TRBV7-9 and TRBJ1-4; D remains ambiguous. Sequenced: PBMCs. The CDR3 nucleotides are TGTGCCAGCAGCCTACAGATTAATGAAAAACTGTTTTTT. Protein product: CASSLQINEKLFF.